This entry lists 16 T cell receptor beta chains sequenced from one sample in a study of T cell responses to AZD1222 COVID-19 vaccine. The protocol was immunoSEQ multiplex PCR, while the TCRdb copy is restricted to in-frame clones and leaves out a portion. The sample comprises fewer than 35,000 clones, roughly nine tenths of which are singletons, and around 45% rests with the top ten. The sample here was peripheral blood, taken on day 0 of AZD1222 vaccination. All receptors derive from an adult in good health.

The chain is built from TRBV4-1 and TRBJ2-1, with D perhaps given as TRBD1 or TRBD2 (7 bases each). Germline V gene sequence: CDR1 MGHRA, CDR2 YSYEKL. This CDR3 is 17 amino acids long. V lost 2 bases and J lost 0, with 14 bases in between. Written as DNA, the CDR3 is TGCGCCAGCAGCCAATTGCAGGGGGGGAGCTCCTACAATGAGCAGTTCTTC. The encoded protein is CASSQLQGGSSYNEQFF.

The chain joins TRBV21-1 to TRBJ2-1; TRBD2, the table's D call, lacks a check against the DNA. TRBV21-1 is marked as a pseudogene. The CDR3 extends over 14 amino acids. Written as DNA, the CDR3 is TGTGCCAGCATATGTGAGGCCTCCTACAATGAGCAGTTCTTC. Its translation is CASICEASYNEQFF.

This chain connects TRBV4-3 to TRBJ2-1; 12 bases are a match to TRBD2. The V gene's germline CDR1 is LGHNA and CDR2 YSLEER. This CDR3 region has 15 residues. Losses at the gene ends were 4 bases for V and 4 bases for J; bases not matched to a gene: 2. CDR3 bases: TGCGCCAGCAGCCCTAGCGGGGGGGGTTACAATGAGCAGTTCTTC. This translates into CASSPSGGGYNEQFF.

CDR3 in DNA: TGTGCCAGCAGTGACCGGGACCGGAACACCGGGGAGCTGTTTTTT. The encoded protein is CASSDRDRNTGELFF. This sequence joins TRBV6-1 and TRBJ2-2, with D perhaps matching TRBD1 or TRBD2 (5 bases each). Germline lookup yields CDR1 MNHNS and CDR2 SASEGT. Between the trimmed V and J ends, which lost 3 bases and 1 base, there was a span of 9 bases. The CDR3 loop spans 15 amino acids.

V usage is TRBV5-5 and J usage is TRBJ1-6, with 7 positions matching TRBD1. Looked up from germline, CDR1 is SGHKS and CDR2 is YYEKEE (reference sequence). This CDR3 has 16 amino acids. The ends lost 0 bases at V and 4 bases at J; junction bases unmatched: 4. The CDR3 loop reads CASSLEGGGYNSPLHF. CDR3 bases: TGTGCCAGCAGCTTGGAAGGGGGCGGTTATAATTCACCCCTCCACTTT.

CDR3 nucleotide sequence: TGTGCCAGCAGTTACTCGATCTTAGGGACCTATGGCTACACCTTC. Its translation: CASSYSILGTYGYTF. The rearrangement joins TRBV6-6 to TRBJ1-2, with D tentatively TRBD1 (5 bases). The germline V gene has CDR1 MNHNY and CDR2 SVGAGI (reference sequence). The CDR3 covers 15 residues. The V end was cut by 0 bases, the J end by 4 bases, with 12 bases between.

The chain has TRBV19 and TRBJ2-1, with TRBD1 identical over 7 bases. The CDR3 loop spans 14 amino acids. Trimming at V came to 4 bases and at J to 6 bases, leaving 6 bases not matched to a gene. The V gene's germline CDR1 is LNHDA and CDR2 SQIVND (reference sequence). Here the CDR3 DNA reads TGTGCCAGTAGTAAGAGACAGGGCAGCAATGAGCAGTTCTTC. Translating it yields CASSKRQGSNEQFF.

The V and J genes are TRBV11-3 and TRBJ2-1; TRBD2 matches at 8 bases. The CDR3 spans 16 residues. The ends lost 3 bases at V and 2 bases at J; junction bases unmatched: 6. CDR1 is SGHNT and CDR2 is YENEEA in the germline V gene. The CDR3 DNA reads as TGTGCCAGCAGCTTCCGGGGTAGCGGGACCTACAATGAGCAGTTCTTC. It specifies CASSFRGSGTYNEQFF.

The chain joins TRBV5-1 to TRBJ1-2; TRBD1 agrees at 11 bases. Germline V gives CDR1 SGHRS, CDR2 YFSETQ. The CDR3 loop spans 16 amino acids. J gave up 8 bases and V 2 bases, and 11 bases lay outside the gene matches. The CDR3, as DNA: TGCGCCAGCAGCTTAGCTGGGACAGGGGGACAAGGGGGCTACACCTTC. It yields the protein CASSLAGTGGQGGYTF.

The chain uses TRBV11-2 and TRBJ1-3; possibly TRBD1 for D (6 bases). CDR3 length equals 15 residues. Germline V gives CDR1 SGHAT, CDR2 FQNNGV. V was cut by 4 bases and J by 3 bases, with 13 bases left in between. The CDR3 loop reads CASSSTGRNGNTIYF. For the CDR3, the DNA is TGTGCCAGCAGCTCTACAGGGAGGAATGGAAACACCATATATTTT.

This clone was observed a single time. The chain is built from TRBV6-1 and TRBJ1-2, with D possibly TRBD1 on 6 matching bases. The CDR3 length is 17 residues. V was shortened by 2 bases and J by 1 base, with 17 bases between the two germline ends. The V gene's germline CDR1 is MNHNS and CDR2 SASEGT. In DNA form, the CDR3 reads TGTGCCAGCAGTGAATTAACAGGGACTAACTTTAACTATGGCTACACCTTC. Amino acid sequence: CASSELTGTNFNYGYTF.

The CDR3 region has the DNA TGTGCCAGCAGCCAAGGGGGGCGAGAGAACACTGAAGCTTTCTTT. This translates into CASSQGGRENTEAFF. The chain is built from TRBV4-2 and TRBJ1-1, with D possibly matching TRBD1 (6 bases). The CDR3 length is 15 residues. The germline CDR1 and CDR2 sequences are LGHNA and YNFKEQ. Trimming left V 1 base short and J 1 base short, with 10 bases between.

This chain connects TRBV13 to TRBJ1-3; tentatively, D is TRBD1 (6 bases). This CDR3 has 17 amino acids. The V gene lost 6 bases and the J gene lost 0 bases, with 18 bases spanning the gap. Looked up from germline, CDR1 is PRHDT and CDR2 is FYEKMQ (reference sequence). CDR3 coding DNA: TGTGCCAGCAGTTCCCAGACAGGACGTAGCTCTGGAAACACCATATATTTT. Amino acids: CASSSQTGRSSGNTIYF.

This chain connects TRBV5-4 to TRBJ2-5; a possible D gene is TRBD1 (6 bases). The CDR3 consists of 16 residues. The V and J ends lost 3 bases and 0 bases respectively, with 15 bases between them. Per the germline V gene, CDR1 is SGHNT and CDR2 is YYREEE (reference sequence). CDR3: CASSSRTQGYQETQYF. CDR3 sequence (DNA): TGTGCCAGCAGCTCCAGGACCCAGGGGTACCAAGAGACCCAGTACTTC.

The genes are TRBV10-3 and TRBJ2-5; TRBD2 matches at 8 bases. The germline gives CDR1 ENHRY, CDR2 SYGVKD. Trimming took 3 bases from V and 3 from J; bases not matched to a gene: 3. This CDR3 comprises 14 residues. The CDR3 loop is CAISDRGGKETQYF. DNA for the CDR3: TGTGCCATCAGTGATCGCGGGGGGAAAGAGACCCAGTACTTC.

This chain joins TRBV5-6 and TRBJ2-1; 10 bases align to TRBD2. The CDR3 covers 16 residues. The germline gives CDR1 SGHDT, CDR2 YYEEEE. The V and J ends lost 4 bases and 0 bases, in that order; junction bases with no gene match: 4. CDR3 nucleotide sequence: TGTGCCAGCAGCCCAAGACTAGCGGGCTCCTACAATGAGCAGTTCTTC. It yields the protein CASSPRLAGSYNEQFF.